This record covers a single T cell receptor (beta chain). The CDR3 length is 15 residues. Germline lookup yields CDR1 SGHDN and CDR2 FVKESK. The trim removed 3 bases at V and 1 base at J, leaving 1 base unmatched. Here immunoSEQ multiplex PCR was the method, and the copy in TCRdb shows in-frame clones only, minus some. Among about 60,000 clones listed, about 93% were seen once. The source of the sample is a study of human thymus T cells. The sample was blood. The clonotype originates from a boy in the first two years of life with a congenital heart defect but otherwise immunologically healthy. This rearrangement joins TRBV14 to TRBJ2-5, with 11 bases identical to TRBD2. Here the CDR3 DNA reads TGTGCCAGCAGCCAGGGGACTAGCGGCCAAGAGACCCAGTACTTC. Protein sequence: CASSQGTSGQETQYF.